This TCR beta chain comes out of a study of response to subunit inactivated influenza vaccine. J lost 12 bases, V lost 4 bases, and 8 bases had no gene match. Germline CDR1 reads SGHTA; CDR2 reads FQGNSA. CDR3 length: 13 residues. Using its own MiXCR run on the RT-PCR reads, TCRdb lists one record per CDR3 protein. The table includes just under 550,000 distinct CDR3 sequences, approximately 22% detected once. The sample was also reused in another study, on T cells expressing NK-cell markers. That report adds: TCR beta cDNA was made by 5'RACE template switching with UMIs. Once again these clonotypes came out on top in the CD3+CD56-NKG2C+ fraction of a handful of donors.

V usage is TRBV7-2 and J usage is TRBJ2-3, with 9 bases that match TRBD1. This TCR derives from a man aged 45-65 years who received an inactivated influenza vaccine. This material consisted of CD4+ T cells sorted from PBMCs, taken about 11 days after vaccination. CDR3: CASSSQGAGLQYF. The CDR3 bases are TGTGCCAGCAGCTCACAGGGGGCTGGACTACAGTATTTT.